This passage covers 21 T cell receptor beta chains from one sample sequenced in a study of CD4 T cells in relation to SARS-CoV-2 and coronaviruses. Only in-frame clones appear in the TCRdb table, and some are missing; sequencing was by immunoSEQ multiplex PCR. The sample gives under 65,000 clones, 80% to 90% of which show up once; 1.1% to 1.5% is in the top ten. CD4+ T cells from unexposed donors were obtained before the COVID-19 pandemic (2011-2018). Sequencing input: memory CD4+ T cells from PBMCs. All receptors come from a human donor in good health.

The chain employs TRBV27 and TRBJ1-2; no firm D call. Germline V lookup: CDR1 MNHEY, CDR2 SMNVEV (reference sequence). Trimming removed 5 bases from V and 6 bases from J, with 16 bases in between. This CDR3 comprises 14 residues. The CDR3 coding sequence is TGTGCCAGCAGTCCCCCTGACAACGCAAATGGCTACACCTTC. Amino acid sequence: CASSPPDNANGYTF.

The rearrangement links TRBV15 to TRBJ2-1; D possibly corresponds to TRBD2 (5 bases). Germline values: CDR1 LNHNV, CDR2 YYDKDF (reference sequence). This CDR3 is built from 16 residues. Trimming took off 0 bases at V and 2 bases at J, with 11 bases between the two ends. The CDR3 protein is CATSRELGRPYNEQFF. DNA for the CDR3: TGTGCCACCAGCAGAGAACTAGGCCGTCCCTACAATGAGCAGTTCTTC. Using reference TRBV15 and TRBJ2-1 for the parts outside the CDR3, the full variable domain is DAMVIQNPRYQVTQFGKPVTLSCSQTLNHNVMYWYQQKSSQAPKLLFHYYDKDFNNEADTPDNFQSRRPNTSFCFLDIRSPGLGDTAMYLCATSRELGRPYNEQFFGPGTRLTVL.

The genes are TRBV7-2 and TRBJ2-1, with a weak D call TRBD2 (6 bases). V lost 1 base and J 8 bases, leaving 15 bases between the germline ends. Germline CDR1 reads SGHTA; CDR2 reads FQGNSA. This CDR3 region has 15 residues. CDR3 sequence reads: CASSLDSTGSDEQFF. For the CDR3, the DNA is TGTGCCAGCAGCTTAGACTCCACCGGGAGCGATGAGCAGTTCTTC.

This chain connects TRBV3-1 (or the pseudogene TRBV3-2) to TRBJ2-5; TRBD2 matches 8 bases. Per germline, CDR1 LGHDT and CDR2 YNNKEL (reference sequence). The ends lost 3 bases at V and 5 bases at J; junction bases unmatched: 5. The CDR3 loop spans 14 amino acids. CDR3: CASSHRTSRETQYF. As DNA, the CDR3 is TGTGCCAGCAGCCACAGGACTAGCAGGGAGACCCAGTACTTC.

This clone has a handful of counts. V and J are TRBV11-2 and TRBJ1-3; D gene uncertain. V lost 1 base to trimming and J lost 2 bases, with 12 bases between them. This CDR3 contains 16 residues. Germline V gives CDR1 SGHAT, CDR2 FQNNGV. The CDR3 nucleotides read TGTGCCAGCAGCTTAGTTGGTGCAGATACTGGAAACACCATATATTTT. It yields the protein CASSLVGADTGNTIYF.

J is TRBJ1-1 and V is TRBV30; D is perhaps TRBD1 (6 bases). Trimming left V 0 bases short and J 4 bases short, with 15 bases between. This CDR3 is 15 amino acids long. The V gene's germline CDR1 is GTSNPN and CDR2 SVGIG (reference sequence). CDR3 nucleotides: TGTGCCTGGAGTGTACGGGGGGGCGGGGGCACTGAAGCTTTCTTT. This gives the protein CAWSVRGGGGTEAFF.

This chain uses TRBV3-1 (or the pseudogene TRBV3-2) with TRBJ2-7; D gene uncertain. CDR1 is LGHDT and CDR2 is YNNKEL in the germline V gene (reference sequence). V lost 1 base and J lost 3, with 1 base in between. The CDR3 consists of 11 residues. This CDR3 is CASSQVYEQYF. The CDR3 coding sequence is TGTGCCAGCAGCCAAGTCTACGAGCAGTACTTC.

The V call is TRBV7-9, the J call TRBJ2-1, with 13 bases that match TRBD2. The V segment lost 2 bases and the J segment 7 bases; nucleotides outside the gene matches: 5. Germline lookup yields CDR1 SEHNR and CDR2 FQNEAQ (reference sequence). The CDR3 sequence is 16 residues long. CDR3 residues: CASSLTSGRAANEQFF. The CDR3 bases are TGTGCCAGCAGCTTAACTAGCGGGAGGGCGGCAAATGAGCAGTTCTTC.

This clone has a single count. This chain links TRBV5-1 with TRBJ1-2; 11 bases fit TRBD1. J lost 4 bases, V lost 5 bases, and 4 bases had no gene match. The germline CDR1 and CDR2 sequences are SGHRS and YFSETQ. There are 14 residues in the CDR3. The CDR3 region is CASSGQGAAYGYTF. As DNA, the CDR3 is TGCGCCAGCAGTGGACAGGGGGCGGCCTATGGCTACACCTTC.

This sequence joins TRBV19 and TRBJ2-2; D unclear. CDR3 length: 15 residues. Trimming pared 0 bases from V and 2 bases from J, leaving 7 bases between. Germline assignment: CDR1 LNHDA and CDR2 SQIVND (reference sequence). CDR3 amino acids: CASSIDRPNTGELFF. The CDR3 DNA is TGTGCCAGTAGTATAGATCGTCCTAACACCGGGGAGCTGTTTTTT.

V and J are TRBV23-1 and TRBJ2-5, with D hard to call. TRBV23-1 is noted as an ORF with a role that remains uncertain. V was pared by 8 bases and J by 1 base, with 2 bases between. This CDR3 region has 10 residues. The CDR3: CASSQETQYF. The CDR3 DNA is TGCGCCAGCTCCCAAGAGACCCAGTACTTC.

The chain couples TRBV5-1 to TRBJ2-3, with 9 positions matching TRBD1. Germline trimming cut 4 bases from V and 3 bases from J; bases unmatched to any gene: 6. CDR3 length equals 15 residues. Germline CDR1 is SGHRS and CDR2 is YFSETQ. CDR3 loop: CASSLTGGMTDTQYF. Here the CDR3 DNA reads TGCGCCAGCAGCCTGACAGGGGGTATGACAGATACGCAGTATTTT.

V and J are TRBV10-2 and TRBJ2-1, with 8 bases identical to TRBD2. From germline, CDR1 is WSHSY and CDR2 SAAADI. Trimming took 6 bases from V and 0 from J; bases not matched to a gene: 4. This CDR3 is 15 amino acids long. This CDR3 reads CASRGSGSSYNEQFF. In DNA, the CDR3 is TGCGCCAGCAGGGGAAGCGGGAGCTCCTACAATGAGCAGTTCTTC.

The CDR3 coding sequence is TGTGCCAGCAGTCTCAACACCGGGGAGCTGTTTTTT. The encoded protein is CASSLNTGELFF. The chain uses TRBV12-3 or TRBV12-4 and TRBJ2-2; D gene uncertain. The CDR3 is 12 amino acids. Trimming removed 5 bases from V and 2 bases from J, with 3 bases in between.

The chain employs TRBV10-2 and TRBJ1-4; D is uncertain. CDR3 length equals 16 residues. Trimming shortened V by 3 bases and J by 3 bases, and 14 bases separated the two germline ends. Germline V gene sequence: CDR1 WSHSY, CDR2 SAAADI. The CDR3 is CASSETGPGANEKLFF. The CDR3 bases are TGCGCCAGCAGTGAAACGGGCCCCGGGGCTAATGAAAAACTGTTTTTT.

The CDR3 protein is CASSVAGLNTGELFF. Here the CDR3 DNA reads TGTGCCAGCAGCGTAGCGGGCCTGAACACCGGGGAGCTGTTTTTT. The chain combines TRBV9 with TRBJ2-2, with D uncertain. CDR1 SGDLS and CDR2 YYNGEE come from the germline V gene. CDR3 length equals 15 residues. Trimming took off 0 bases at V and 1 base at J, with 7 bases between the two ends.

CDR3: CASSLDGQVSGNEQFF. For the CDR3, the DNA is TGTGCCAGCAGCTTGGATGGGCAAGTATCGGGGAATGAGCAGTTCTTC. The chain uses TRBV5-4 and TRBJ2-1, with D possibly matching TRBD2 (5 bases). This CDR3 spans 16 amino acids. CDR1 is SGHNT and CDR2 is YYREEE in the germline V gene (reference sequence). Trimming shortened V by 0 bases and J by 7 bases, and 17 bases separated the two germline ends.

The chain links TRBV6-6 to TRBJ1-5, with 8 bases identical to TRBD1. The V gene end was trimmed by 7 bases and the J gene end by 1 base; junction bases not matched to a gene: 9. Germline V gene sequence: CDR1 MNHNY, CDR2 SVGAGI (reference sequence). The CDR3 runs to 16 residues. The CDR3 region is CASTQPTGVSNQPQHF. Written as DNA, the CDR3 is TGTGCCAGCACCCAACCGACAGGGGTGAGCAATCAGCCCCAGCATTTT.

V gene TRBV11-2 combines with J gene TRBJ2-7, with TRBD2 matching over 8 bases. CDR1 SGHAT and CDR2 FQNNGV come from the germline V gene. This CDR3 comprises 14 residues. The V and J ends lost 5 bases and 4 bases, in that order; junction bases with no gene match: 7. The CDR3 coding sequence is TGTGCCAGCAGCCCCCACGGGACTAGATACGAGCAGTACTTC. Protein sequence: CASSPHGTRYEQYF.

The J gene is TRBJ2-6, the V gene TRBV5-4; D unresolved. V gave up 7 bases and J gave up 0 bases, with 14 bases separating them. This CDR3 is 16 amino acids long. The germline CDR1 and CDR2 sequences are SGHNT and YYREEE (reference sequence). CDR3 nucleotides: TGTGCCAGCGCGCCCGGTACGAGCTCTGGGGCCAACGTCCTGACTTTC. Residues: CASAPGTSSGANVLTF.

This chain uses TRBV2 with TRBJ2-6; the match to TRBD1 covers 12 bases. Germline values: CDR1 SNHLY, CDR2 FYNNEI. V lost 6 bases to trimming and J lost 2 bases; unmatched junction nucleotides: 5. The CDR3 runs to 17 residues. The CDR3 bases are TGTGCCAGCAGGGACCGGGACAGGGGGCCTGGGGCCAACGTCCTGACTTTC. It encodes CASRDRDRGPGANVLTF. The whole variable domain, filled in from reference TRBV2 and TRBJ2-6, reads EPEVTQTPSHQVTQMGQEVILRCVPISNHLYFYWYRQILGQKVEFLVSFYNNEISEKSEIFDDQFSVERPDGSNFTLKIRSTKLEDSAMYFCASRDRDRGPGANVLTFGAGSRLTVL.